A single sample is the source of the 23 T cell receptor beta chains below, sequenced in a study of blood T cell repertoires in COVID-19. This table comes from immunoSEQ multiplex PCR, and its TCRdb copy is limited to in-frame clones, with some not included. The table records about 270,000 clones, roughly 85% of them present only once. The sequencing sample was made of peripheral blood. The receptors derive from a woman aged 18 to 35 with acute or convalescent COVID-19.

CDR3 in amino acids: CASGTVYNTEAFF. DNA of the CDR3: TGTGCCAGCGGGACAGTATACAACACTGAAGCTTTCTTT. The chain employs TRBV6-1 and TRBJ1-1, with TRBD1 matching over 7 bases. The CDR3 runs 13 residues. V trimming: 8 bases; J trimming: 2 bases; junction bases outside the gene matches: 5. Germline V gene lookup returns CDR1 MNHNS and CDR2 SASEGT.

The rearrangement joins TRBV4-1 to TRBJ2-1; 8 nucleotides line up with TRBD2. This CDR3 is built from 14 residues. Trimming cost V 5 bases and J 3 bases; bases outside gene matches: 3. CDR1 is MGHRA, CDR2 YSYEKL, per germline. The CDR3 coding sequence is TGCGCCAGCAGCACGGGACTAGACTACAATGAGCAGTTCTTC. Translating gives CASSTGLDYNEQFF.

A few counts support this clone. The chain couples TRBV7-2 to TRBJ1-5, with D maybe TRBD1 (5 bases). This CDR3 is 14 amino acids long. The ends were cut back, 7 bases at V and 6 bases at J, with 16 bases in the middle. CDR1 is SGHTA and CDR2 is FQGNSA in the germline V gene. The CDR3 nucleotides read TGTGCCAGCACGACAGATGGTTGGATTCAGCCCCAGCATTTT. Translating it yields CASTTDGWIQPQHF.

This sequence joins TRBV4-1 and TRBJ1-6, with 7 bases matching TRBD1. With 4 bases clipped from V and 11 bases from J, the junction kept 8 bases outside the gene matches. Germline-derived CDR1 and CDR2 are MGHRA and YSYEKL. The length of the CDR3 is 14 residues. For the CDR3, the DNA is TGCGCCAGCAGCCCGGACAGGTTCGCCACACCCCTCCACTTT. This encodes CASSPDRFATPLHF.

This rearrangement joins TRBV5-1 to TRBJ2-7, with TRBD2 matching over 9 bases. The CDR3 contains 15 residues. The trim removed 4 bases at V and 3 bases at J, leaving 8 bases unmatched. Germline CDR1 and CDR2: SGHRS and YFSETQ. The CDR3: CASSPGASGNYEQYF. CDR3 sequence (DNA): TGCGCCAGCAGCCCCGGGGCTAGCGGGAACTACGAGCAGTACTTC.

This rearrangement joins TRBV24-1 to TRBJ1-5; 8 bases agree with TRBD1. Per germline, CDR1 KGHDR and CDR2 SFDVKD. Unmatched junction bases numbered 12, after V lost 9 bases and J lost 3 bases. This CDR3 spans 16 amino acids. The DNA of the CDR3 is TGTGCCACCGCAGTCTCCGGGACAGGACACAATCAGCCCCAGCATTTT. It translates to CATAVSGTGHNQPQHF.

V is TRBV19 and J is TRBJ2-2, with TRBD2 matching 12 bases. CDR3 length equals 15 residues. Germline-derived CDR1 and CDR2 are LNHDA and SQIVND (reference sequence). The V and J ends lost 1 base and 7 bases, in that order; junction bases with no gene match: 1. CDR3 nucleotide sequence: TGTGCCAGTAGTATAGGACTAGCGGGAGTCGGGGAGCTGTTTTTT. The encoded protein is CASSIGLAGVGELFF.

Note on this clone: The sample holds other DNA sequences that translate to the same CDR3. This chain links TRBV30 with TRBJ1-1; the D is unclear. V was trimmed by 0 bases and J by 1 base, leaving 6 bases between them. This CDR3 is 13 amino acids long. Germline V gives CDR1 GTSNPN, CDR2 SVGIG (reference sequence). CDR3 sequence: CAWSVGGNTEAFF. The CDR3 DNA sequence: TGTGCCTGGAGTGTCGGAGGGAACACTGAAGCTTTCTTT.

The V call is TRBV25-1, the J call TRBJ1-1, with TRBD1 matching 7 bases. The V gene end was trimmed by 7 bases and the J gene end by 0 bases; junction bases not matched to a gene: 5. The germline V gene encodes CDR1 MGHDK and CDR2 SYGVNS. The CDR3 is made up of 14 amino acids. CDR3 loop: CASKGTAMNTEAFF. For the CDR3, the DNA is TGTGCCAGCAAAGGGACAGCGATGAACACTGAAGCTTTCTTT. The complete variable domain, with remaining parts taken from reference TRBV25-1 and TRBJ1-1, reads EADIYQTPRYLVIGTGKKITLECSQTMGHDKMYWYQQDPGMELHLIHYSYGVNSTEKGDLSSESTVSRIRTEHFPLTLESARPSHTSQYLCASKGTAMNTEAFFGQGTRLTVV.

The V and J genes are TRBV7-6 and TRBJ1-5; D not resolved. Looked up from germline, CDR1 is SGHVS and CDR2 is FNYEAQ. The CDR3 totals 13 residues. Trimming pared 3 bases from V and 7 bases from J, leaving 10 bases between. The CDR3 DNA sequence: TGTGCCAGCAGCTTTTCTGGGGAGCAGCCCCAGCATTTT. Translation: CASSFSGEQPQHF.

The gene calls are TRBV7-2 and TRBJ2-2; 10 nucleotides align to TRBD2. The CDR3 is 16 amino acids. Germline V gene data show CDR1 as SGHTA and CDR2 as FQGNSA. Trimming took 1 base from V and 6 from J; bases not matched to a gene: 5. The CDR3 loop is CASSLVVAGGSGELFF. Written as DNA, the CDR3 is TGTGCCAGCAGCTTAGTTGTAGCGGGAGGTTCCGGGGAGCTGTTTTTT.

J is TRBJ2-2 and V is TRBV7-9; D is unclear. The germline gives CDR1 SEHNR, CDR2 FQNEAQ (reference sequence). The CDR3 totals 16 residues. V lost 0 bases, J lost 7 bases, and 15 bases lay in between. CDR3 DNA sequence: TGTGCCAGCAGCTTAGCGGCAGAATGGTTTAACGGGGAGCTGTTTTTT. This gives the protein CASSLAAEWFNGELFF.

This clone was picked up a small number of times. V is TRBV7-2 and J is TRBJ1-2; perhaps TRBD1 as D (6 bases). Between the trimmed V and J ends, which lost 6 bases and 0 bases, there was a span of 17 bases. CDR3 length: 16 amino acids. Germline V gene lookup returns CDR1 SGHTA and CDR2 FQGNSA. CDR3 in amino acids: CASRRKTGISNYGYTF. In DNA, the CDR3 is TGTGCCAGCAGGAGGAAAACAGGGATTTCTAACTATGGCTACACCTTC. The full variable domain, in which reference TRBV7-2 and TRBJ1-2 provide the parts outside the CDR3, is GAGVSQSPSNKVTEKGKDVELRCDPISGHTALYWYRQSLGQGLEFLIYFQGNSAPDKSGLPSDRFSAERTGGSVSTLTIQRTQQEDSAVYLCASRRKTGISNYGYTFGSGTRLTVV.

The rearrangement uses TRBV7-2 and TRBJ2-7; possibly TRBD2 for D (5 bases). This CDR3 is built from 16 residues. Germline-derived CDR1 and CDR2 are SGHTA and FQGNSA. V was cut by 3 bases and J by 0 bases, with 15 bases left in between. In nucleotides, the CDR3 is TGTGCCAGCAGCTTCCGAGAGGGTAGCGCCTCCTACGAGCAGTACTTC. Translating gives CASSFREGSASYEQYF. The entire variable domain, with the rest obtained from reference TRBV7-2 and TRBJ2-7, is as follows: GAGVSQSPSNKVTEKGKDVELRCDPISGHTALYWYRQSLGQGLEFLIYFQGNSAPDKSGLPSDRFSAERTGGSVSTLTIQRTQQEDSAVYLCASSFREGSASYEQYFGPGTRLTVT.

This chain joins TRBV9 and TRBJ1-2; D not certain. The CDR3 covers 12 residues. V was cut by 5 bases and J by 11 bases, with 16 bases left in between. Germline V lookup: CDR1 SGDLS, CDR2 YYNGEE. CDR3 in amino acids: CASSTDGYGYTF. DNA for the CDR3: TGTGCCAGCAGTACCGACGGATACGGGTACACCTTC.

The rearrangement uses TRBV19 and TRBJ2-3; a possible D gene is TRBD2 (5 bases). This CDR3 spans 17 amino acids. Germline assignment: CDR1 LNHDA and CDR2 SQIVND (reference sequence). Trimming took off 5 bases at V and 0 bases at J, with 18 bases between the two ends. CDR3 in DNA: TGTGCCAGTAGTCCCCGACTACTAGTCCCTAGCACAGATACGCAGTATTTT. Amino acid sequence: CASSPRLLVPSTDTQYF.

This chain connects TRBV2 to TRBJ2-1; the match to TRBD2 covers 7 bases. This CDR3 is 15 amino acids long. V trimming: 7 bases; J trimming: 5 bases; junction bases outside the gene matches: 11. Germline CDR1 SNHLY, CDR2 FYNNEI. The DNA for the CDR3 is TGTGCCAGCATCGAGGGGCCAGCGGGAAACAATGAGCAGTTCTTC. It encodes CASIEGPAGNNEQFF.

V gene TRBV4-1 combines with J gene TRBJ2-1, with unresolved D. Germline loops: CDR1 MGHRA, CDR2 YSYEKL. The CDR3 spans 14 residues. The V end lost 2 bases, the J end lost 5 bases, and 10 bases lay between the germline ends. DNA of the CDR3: TGCGCCAGCAGCCAATTAGGCGGCAACAATGAGCAGTTCTTC. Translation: CASSQLGGNNEQFF.

CDR3: CAISERDTRNQPQHF. The CDR3, as DNA: TGTGCCATCAGCGAGAGAGACACCCGCAATCAGCCCCAGCATTTT. The chain has TRBV10-3 and TRBJ1-5, with no clear D. The V gene lost 6 bases and the J gene lost 2 bases, with 14 bases spanning the gap. The CDR3 consists of 15 residues. From germline, CDR1 is ENHRY and CDR2 SYGVKD.

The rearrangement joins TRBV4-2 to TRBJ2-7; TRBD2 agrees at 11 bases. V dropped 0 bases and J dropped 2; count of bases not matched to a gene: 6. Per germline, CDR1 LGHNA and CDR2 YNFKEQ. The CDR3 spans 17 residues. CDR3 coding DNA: TGTGCCAGCAGCCAAGAAGGGCTAGCGGGAGGTCCCTACGAGCAGTACTTC. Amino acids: CASSQEGLAGGPYEQYF.

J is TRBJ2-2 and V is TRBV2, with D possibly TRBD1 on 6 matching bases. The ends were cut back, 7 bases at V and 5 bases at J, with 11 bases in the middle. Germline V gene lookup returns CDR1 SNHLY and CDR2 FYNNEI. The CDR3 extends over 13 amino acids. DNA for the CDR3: TGTGCCAGCATAAGACAGGTGACCGGGGAGCTGTTTTTT. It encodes CASIRQVTGELFF.

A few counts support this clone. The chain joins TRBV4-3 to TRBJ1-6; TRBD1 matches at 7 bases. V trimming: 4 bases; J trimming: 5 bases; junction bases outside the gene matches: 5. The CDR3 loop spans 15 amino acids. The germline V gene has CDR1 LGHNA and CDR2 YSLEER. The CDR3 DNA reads TGCGCCAGCAGCCCTCGACAGGGTAATAATTCACCCCTCCACTTT. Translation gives CASSPRQGNNSPLHF.

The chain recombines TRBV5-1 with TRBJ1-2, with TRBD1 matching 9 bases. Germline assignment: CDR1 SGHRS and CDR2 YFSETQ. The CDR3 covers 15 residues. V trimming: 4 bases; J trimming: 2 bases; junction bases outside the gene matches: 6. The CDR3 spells CASSPPTGGNYGYTF. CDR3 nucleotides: TGCGCCAGCAGCCCACCGACAGGGGGGAACTATGGCTACACCTTC.